The 25 T cell receptor beta chains below all came from one sample that was sequenced in a study of metastatic and nonmetastatic thyroid tumors. TCRdb re-analyzed the PCR reads using MiXCR. Of around 23,000 clones in the sample, 25% to 30% were seen once. Every patient was untreated before thyroid surgery. Source material: blood. Receptors originate from a female donor with papillary thyroid cancer or a benign thyroid nodule (not recorded which). Some clones in this sample may be carry-over from other donors' samples.

The CDR3 region is CATSLTGNTEAFF. The CDR3, as DNA: TGTGCCACCAGTCTGACGGGGAACACTGAAGCTTTCTTT. V gene TRBV24-1 combines with J gene TRBJ1-1; D is ambiguous. The germline CDR1 and CDR2 sequences are KGHDR and SFDVKD. This CDR3 contains 13 residues. The V end was cut by 6 bases, the J end by 1 base, with 8 bases between.

There are many counts of this clone. The chain joins TRBV20-1 to TRBJ1-1; the D gene is possibly TRBD1 (5 bases). Germline CDR1 and CDR2: DFQATT and SNEGSKA (reference sequence). Trimming took off 4 bases at V and 1 base at J, with 13 bases between the two ends. The CDR3 extends over 14 amino acids. The CDR3 nucleotides read TGCAGTGCTAAACCGGGACGATCGAACACTGAAGCTTTCTTT. Encoded protein: CSAKPGRSNTEAFF.

This rearrangement joins TRBV3-1 to TRBJ2-1; D is possibly TRBD2 (5 bases). V dropped 8 bases and J dropped 1 base, with 21 bases sitting between them. Germline CDR1 and CDR2: LGHDT and YNNKEL (reference sequence). The CDR3 spans 17 residues. The CDR3 region is CASSEPWAGGSYNEQFF. In nucleotides, the CDR3 is TGTGCCAGCTCCGAGCCGTGGGCGGGCGGTTCCTACAATGAGCAGTTCTTC.

The chain is built from TRBV5-8 and TRBJ2-5; D unresolved. Trimming shortened V by 6 bases and J by 2 bases, and 20 bases separated the two germline ends. Germline values: CDR1 SGHTS, CDR2 YDEGEE. CDR3 length: 16 residues. CDR3 loop: CASIPWGSSEQETQYF. The CDR3 DNA is TGTGCCAGCATCCCTTGGGGTAGCTCGGAGCAAGAGACCCAGTACTTC. The full variable domain, its missing parts supplied by reference TRBV5-8 and TRBJ2-5, is EAGVTQSPTHLIKTRGQQATLRCSPISGHTSVYWYQQALGLGLQFLLWYDEGEERNRGNFPPRFSGRQFPNYSSELNVNALELEDSALYLCASIPWGSSEQETQYFGPGTRLLVL.

The chain carries TRBV11-3 and TRBJ2-7; tentatively, D is TRBD1 (5 bases). The CDR3 is made up of 13 amino acids. V shed 0 bases and J shed 6 bases, with 9 bases lying between them. CDR1 and CDR2 (germline): SGHNT, YENEEA. In DNA form, the CDR3 reads TGTGCCAGCAGCTTAGACAGGGTATCCGAGCAGTACTTC. Translated, it gives CASSLDRVSEQYF.

This clone was detected ten times or more. The gene calls are TRBV6-1 and TRBJ1-2; TRBD1 matches at 10 bases. This CDR3 is built from 15 residues. Germline CDR1 and CDR2: MNHNS and SASEGT. V trimming: 1 base; J trimming: 8 bases; junction bases outside the gene matches: 7. This chain's CDR3 is CASSEVSTTGGGYTF. The CDR3 DNA reads as TGTGCCAGCAGTGAAGTCTCAACGACAGGGGGCGGCTACACCTTC.

The table lists this clone with many counts. The chain employs TRBV12-3 or TRBV12-4 and TRBJ2-7; D is ambiguous. V lost 1 base and J lost 0, with 4 bases in between. The CDR3 is 13 residues long. CDR3 in DNA: TGTGCCAGCAGTTTAGACAGCTCCTACGAGCAGTACTTC. This codes for CASSLDSSYEQYF.

The chain uses TRBV24-1 and TRBJ2-3; no firm D call. TRBJ1-5 matches the DNA end more closely, so the J call is doubtful. The CDR3 totals 11 residues. The V gene's germline CDR1 is KGHDR and CDR2 SFDVKD. CDR3 nucleotide sequence: TGTGCCACACAACAAGGTAATACGCAGCATTTT. Its translation is CATQQGNTQHF.

This clone is labeled as medium-sized. V and J are TRBV6-1 and TRBJ2-7; maybe TRBD1 (6 bases). The CDR3 loop spans 12 amino acids. CDR1 MNHNS and CDR2 SASEGT come from the germline V gene. The V end lost 10 bases, the J end lost 2 bases, and 12 bases lay between the germline ends. CDR3 in amino acids: CATRRDTYEQYF. CDR3 sequence (DNA): TGTGCCACTCGCCGGGACACCTACGAGCAGTACTTC.

This clone was seen ten or more times. This sequence joins TRBV6-1 and TRBJ1-1; D remains ambiguous. With 3 bases removed from V and 1 base from J, the gap between germline ends came to 9 bases. In germline, CDR1 is MNHNS, CDR2 SASEGT. This CDR3 is built from 14 residues. The CDR3 reads CASSERWGNTEAFF. The CDR3 region has the DNA TGTGCCAGCAGTGAGAGGTGGGGGAACACTGAAGCTTTCTTT.

The chain combines TRBV4-1 with TRBJ2-1; a possible D gene is TRBD2 (5 bases). V shed 1 base and J shed 7 bases, with 17 bases lying between them. The germline V gene encodes CDR1 MGHRA and CDR2 YSYEKL. The CDR3 is 16 amino acids. The chain's CDR3 is CASSQGLFPPGNEQFF. In DNA, the CDR3 is TGCGCCAGCAGCCAAGGGCTCTTTCCTCCGGGAAATGAGCAGTTCTTC.

This clone was counted at least ten times. This chain uses TRBV12-5 with TRBJ2-1, with D possibly TRBD2 on 5 matching bases. V was clipped by 6 bases and J by 0 bases, with 9 bases between them. Germline V gene data show CDR1 as LGHNT and CDR2 as FRNRAP. CDR3 length equals 14 residues. The CDR3 protein is CASGTGNSYNEQFF. Here the CDR3 DNA reads TGTGCTAGTGGAACCGGGAACTCCTACAATGAGCAGTTCTTC.

This clone was observed at least ten times. The CDR3 DNA is TGTGCCAGCAGTCAAAGGACTAGCGGGGACGTACTATGGGAGCAGTTCTTC. As protein: CASSQRTSGDVLWEQFF. V and J are TRBV28 and TRBJ2-1; 12 nucleotides match TRBD2. The CDR3 has 17 amino acids. The germline CDR1 and CDR2 sequences are MDHEN and SYDVKM. V shed 5 bases, J shed 10 bases, and the junction held 15 bases outside the gene matches.

The sample holds many counts of this clone. The rearrangement uses TRBV4-1 and TRBJ2-5; 7 positions match TRBD2. CDR3 size: 16 residues. The ends lost 4 bases at V and 5 bases at J; junction bases unmatched: 13. Germline assignment: CDR1 MGHRA and CDR2 YSYEKL. CDR3 sequence reads: CASSRSPWGGEETQYF. Here the CDR3 DNA reads TGCGCCAGCAGCCGATCGCCATGGGGGGGGGAGGAGACCCAGTACTTC.

The rearrangement uses TRBV2 and TRBJ2-3, with 7 bases that match TRBD2. Germline V CDR1 and CDR2: SNHLY, FYNNEI. The CDR3 loop spans 18 amino acids. V trimming: 2 bases; J trimming: 2 bases; junction bases outside the gene matches: 13. The CDR3 protein is CASSERAGVVLATDTQYF. CDR3 nucleotides: TGTGCCAGCAGTGAACGGGCGGGAGTGGTTCTAGCCACAGATACGCAGTATTTT. Variable domain in full (rest from reference TRBV2 and TRBJ2-3): EPEVTQTPSHQVTQMGQEVILRCVPISNHLYFYWYRQILGQKVEFLVSFYNNEISEKSEIFDDQFSVERPDGSNFTLKIRSTKLEDSAMYFCASSERAGVVLATDTQYFGPGTRLTVL.

Judged by abundance, this clone is medium-sized. The chain links TRBV7-2 to TRBJ2-1, with 8 nucleotides matching TRBD1. CDR3 length equals 15 residues. Germline assignment: CDR1 SGHTA and CDR2 FQGNSA. The V gene end was trimmed by 7 bases and the J gene end by 3 bases; junction bases not matched to a gene: 8. The chain's CDR3 is CASTPTGVVYNEQFF. CDR3 nucleotide sequence: TGTGCCAGCACGCCGACAGGGGTGGTCTACAATGAGCAGTTCTTC.

The CDR3 region is CATGLADTDTQYF. The CDR3 DNA reads TGTGCCACCGGACTAGCGGACACAGATACGCAGTATTTT. This chain uses TRBV6-1 with TRBJ2-3; the match to TRBD2 covers 10 bases. This CDR3 has 13 amino acids. V trimming: 10 bases; J trimming: 2 bases; junction bases outside the gene matches: 3. The germline gives CDR1 MNHNS, CDR2 SASEGT.

This clone came up a few times. This chain joins TRBV5-6 and TRBJ2-1; 10 bases map to TRBD2. V was pared by 5 bases and J by 3 bases, with 8 bases of the junction left unmatched. The CDR3 extends over 16 amino acids. Germline CDR1 reads SGHDT; CDR2 reads YYEEEE. CDR3 in DNA: TGTGCCAGCAGTTTGTTTCCTAGCGGGGGCTACAATGAGCAGTTCTTC. It encodes CASSLFPSGGYNEQFF.

This chain connects TRBV6-1 to TRBJ2-7, with TRBD1 identical over 9 bases. The length of the CDR3 is 14 residues. CDR1 is MNHNS, CDR2 SASEGT, per germline. Germline trimming cut 3 bases from V and 5 bases from J; bases unmatched to any gene: 5. For the CDR3, the DNA is TGTGCCAGCAGTGAGGGACAGGGTTCTGACGAGCAGTACTTC. Translated, it gives CASSEGQGSDEQYF.

The rearrangement joins TRBV11-2 to TRBJ2-2; unclear D gene. Trimming took off 0 bases at V and 9 bases at J, with 5 bases between the two ends. Per the germline V gene, CDR1 is SGHAT and CDR2 is FQNNGV. This CDR3 is 12 amino acids long. CDR3 bases: TGTGCCAGCAGCTTAGAAGTAAGGGAGCTGTTTTTT. It specifies CASSLEVRELFF.

This clone was picked up a small number of times. This chain connects TRBV7-2 to TRBJ1-3; D remains unclear. This CDR3 has 12 amino acids. Trimming cost V 2 bases and J 1 base, with 0 bases left between them. Germline V gene lookup returns CDR1 SGHTA and CDR2 FQGNSA. The CDR3 sequence is CASSLSGNTIYF. The DNA for the CDR3 is TGTGCCAGCAGCTTATCTGGAAACACCATATATTTT.

By share, this clone ranks as medium-sized. The chain links TRBV7-2 to TRBJ2-2; no reliable D call. The CDR3 is 14 amino acids. Germline V gene sequence: CDR1 SGHTA, CDR2 FQGNSA. The V gene lost 2 bases and the J gene lost 4 bases, with 8 bases spanning the gap. This chain's CDR3 is CASSLRVGTGELFF. CDR3 nucleotide sequence: TGTGCCAGCAGCTTAAGGGTGGGCACCGGGGAGCTGTTTTTT.

This clone was observed many times. The identical CDR3 is also encoded by other nucleotide sequences in the sample. The chain joins TRBV4-3 to TRBJ1-6, with a possible D match to TRBD1 (5 bases). This CDR3 spans 15 amino acids. Germline lookup yields CDR1 LGHNA and CDR2 YSLEER. Trimming shortened V by 0 bases and J by 7 bases, and 10 bases separated the two germline ends. CDR3 in DNA: TGCGCCAGCAGCCAAGAGGACGGGGACAATTCACCCCTCCACTTT. The encoded protein is CASSQEDGDNSPLHF.

V usage is TRBV9 and J usage is TRBJ1-2; a possible D gene is TRBD1 (6 bases). CDR3 size: 18 residues. Germline CDR1 and CDR2: SGDLS and YYNGEE. The germline V and J ends were trimmed by 0 bases and 0 bases, with 18 bases remaining between them. The CDR3 nucleotides read TGTGCCAGCAGCGTAGCTACCCTCGGGCAGGGGTCTAACTATGGCTACACCTTC. Its translation is CASSVATLGQGSNYGYTF.

Remarks on this clone: As the CDR3 is not closed by the conserved phenylalanine or tryptophan, this likely results from a read error. The chain has TRBV20-1 and TRBJ1-2; D is ambiguous. V dropped 1 base and J dropped 6 bases, with 12 bases sitting between them. The CDR3 runs to 13 residues. CDR1 DFQATT and CDR2 SNEGSKA come from the germline V gene (reference sequence). Here the CDR3 reads CSARGCMNHGYTI. Written as DNA, the CDR3 is TGCAGTGCTAGAGGGTGTATGAACCATGGCTACACCATC.